This is a list of T cell receptor beta chains from one sample in a study of cytotoxic CD8 clonotypes in ibrutinib-treated CLL. Only in-frame clones appear in the TCRdb table, and some are missing; sequencing was by immunoSEQ multiplex PCR. The sample lists 70,000 to 85,000 clones; around 84% were seen once. The material sequenced was PBMCs, taken at disease progression, from a patient treated with ibrutinib. The receptor set was obtained from a human donor with chronic lymphocytic leukemia. CDR3s include the opening cysteine and the closing phenylalanine or tryptophan. A D gene is named only where the DNA matches it firmly. Part of the rows lack a size; the others show once, few, many or a class for expanded clones.

>TRBD1|TRBJ2-2|TRBV27|NA
CASRGQGANTGELFF
TGTGCCAGCAGGGGACAGGGGGCGAACACCGGGGAGCTGTTTTTT
>TRBD2|TRBJ2-2|TRBV18|NA
CASSLLTGLAGVIGELFF
TGTGCCAGCTCACTCCTGACTGGACTAGCGGGAGTTATCGGGGAGCTGTTTTTT
>NA|TRBJ2-3|TRBV29-1|few
CSAGATSTDTQYF
TGCAGCGCCGGAGCAACTAGCACAGATACGCAGTATTTT
>NA|TRBJ1-2|TRBV28|NA
CASRIQGDGYTF
TGTGCCAGCAGGATACAGGGTGACGGCTACACCTTC
>NA|TRBJ2-7|TRBV28|NA
CASSSPRGPTGEQYF
TGTGCCAGCAGTTCTCCCCGGGGGCCAACTGGCGAGCAGTACTTC
>TRBD1|TRBJ2-5|TRBV5-8|NA
CASSLTTGRWETQYF
TGTGCCAGCAGCTTGACGACAGGGAGATGGGAGACCCAGTACTTC
>NA|TRBJ1-3|TRBV27|NA
CASSLGGGNTIYF
TGTGCCAGCAGTTTAGGGGGCGGAAACACCATATATTTT
>NA|TRBJ2-7|TRBV2|once
CASARVNEQYF
TGTGCCAGCGCGCGAGTGAACGAGCAGTACTTC
>TRBD2|TRBJ2-1|TRBV19|NA
CASSIGGGPNEQFF
TGTGCCAGTAGTATAGGGGGAGGGCCGAATGAGCAGTTCTTC
>TRBD1|TRBJ2-7|TRBV10-2|NA
CASSRYRGKVYEQYF
TGCGCCAGCAGTCGCTACAGGGGGAAAGTCTACGAGCAGTACTTC
>NA|TRBJ1-1|TRBV7-9|NA
CASSGDGFF
TGTGCCAGCAGTGGTGACGGGTTCTTT
>NA|TRBJ1-1|TRBV27|NA
CASSLWGDTEAFF
TGTGCCAGCAGTTTATGGGGCGACACTGAAGCTTTCTTT
>TRBD1|TRBJ2-6|TRBV27|NA
CASRDRGGTGANVLTF
TGTGCCAGCAGAGACAGGGGGGGAACTGGGGCCAACGTCCTGACTTTC
>NA|TRBJ1-1|TRBV29-1|NA
CSALAMGGTEAFF
TGCAGCGCCTTAGCTATGGGTGGCACTGAAGCTTTCTTT
>TRBD2|TRBJ2-4|TRBV9|NA
CASSPLAGGLPEAKNIQYF
TGTGCCAGCAGCCCGCTAGCGGGAGGGCTCCCCGAGGCCAAAAACATTCAGTACTTC
>NA|TRBJ1-1|TRBV15|few
CATSRGAGTEAFF
TGTGCCACCAGCAGAGGGGCTGGAACTGAAGCTTTCTTT
>NA|TRBJ1-2|TRBV6-1|few
CASSDRDGYTF
TGTGCCAGCAGTGACAGGGACGGCTACACCTTC
>NA|TRBJ2-1|TRBV6-6|NA
CASTPRDTSYNEQFF
TGTGCCAGCACCCCCAGGGACACCTCCTACAATGAGCAGTTCTTC
>NA|TRBJ2-1|TRBV6-1|NA
CASTDYRDRQFF
TGTGCCAGCACTGATTACCGGGATAGACAGTTCTTC
>NA|TRBJ1-4|TRBV4-1|NA
CASSRLGSYNEKLFF
TGCGCCAGCAGCCGATTGGGCAGTTATAATGAAAAACTGTTTTTT
>NA|TRBJ2-3|TRBV5-6|NA
CASSSNAVGDTQYF
TGTGCCAGCAGCTCAAACGCCGTTGGAGATACGCAGTATTTT
>NA|TRBJ2-7|TRBV9|few
CASSPHTGGSYEQYF
TGTGCCAGCAGCCCGCATACTGGGGGATCCTACGAGCAGTACTTC
>NA|TRBJ2-1|TRBV5-8|NA
CASSGRGDLWNEQFF
TGTGCCAGCAGCGGAAGGGGGGATTTGTGGAATGAGCAGTTCTTC
>TRBD2|TRBJ2-1|TRBV5-1|NA
CASSLYRLAGAKGNEQFF
TGCGCCAGCAGCTTGTACCGTCTAGCGGGAGCGAAGGGCAATGAGCAGTTCTTC
>TRBD2|TRBJ2-7|TRBV6-5|NA
CASSYETSGGFDEQYF
TGTGCCAGCAGTTACGAGACTAGCGGGGGTTTCGACGAGCAGTACTTC
>NA|TRBJ1-1|TRBV11-2|NA
CASSRTENTEAFF
TGTGCCAGCAGCCGTACAGAGAACACTGAAGCTTTCTTT
>TRBD2|TRBJ2-7|TRBV5-6|NA
CASSPGTSSHEQYF
TGTGCCAGCAGCCCCGGGACTAGCTCCCACGAGCAGTACTTC
>TRBD1|TRBJ1-6|TRBV7-9|NA
CASSLAGTGDSPLHF
TGTGCCAGCAGCTTAGCTGGGACAGGGGATTCACCCCTCCACTTT
>TRBD1|TRBJ1-6|TRBV10-2|NA
CASSSGTGLYNSPLHF
TGCGCCAGCAGCTCCGGGACAGGGCTCTATAATTCACCCCTCCACTTT
>NA|TRBJ1-2|TRBV9|NA
CASSVGRGKPILFYGYTF
TGTGCCAGCAGCGTAGGAAGGGGGAAGCCCATACTATTCTATGGCTACACCTTC
>NA|TRBJ2-3|TRBV18|NA
CASSRLAAGDTQYF
TGTGCCAGCTCACGACTGGCGGCGGGGGATACGCAGTATTTT
>NA|TRBJ2-3|TRBV18|NA
CASSPQGADTQYF
TGTGCCAGCTCACCTCAGGGCGCAGATACGCAGTATTTT
>TRBD1|TRBJ1-4|TRBV28|NA
CASSRDRAAGGDEKLFF
TGTGCCAGCAGTAGGGACAGGGCCGCAGGCGGGGACGAAAAACTGTTTTTT
>NA|TRBJ1-1|TRBV9|once
CASSVLENTEAFF
TGTGCCAGCAGCGTACTCGAGAACACTGAAGCTTTCTTT
>TRBD1|TRBJ1-2|TRBV6-4|NA
CASRFTGTGYNYGYTF
TGTGCCAGCAGATTCACCGGGACAGGATACAACTATGGCTACACCTTC
>TRBD1|TRBJ2-1|TRBV2|few
CASSLDRGHNEQFF
TGTGCCAGCAGCCTTGACAGGGGGCATAATGAGCAGTTCTTC
>NA|TRBJ2-2|TRBV25-1|NA
CASSEFGVAGELFF
TGTGCCAGCAGTGAATTTGGAGTCGCCGGGGAGCTGTTTTTT
>TRBD1|TRBJ2-3|TRBV20-1|few
CSGRGQGTQYF
TGCAGTGGTAGAGGACAGGGTACGCAGTATTTT
>NA|TRBJ1-2|TRBV7-2|NA
CASSLLVSLANYGYTF
TGTGCCAGCAGCTTATTGGTGTCACTAGCTAACTATGGCTACACCTTC
>NA|TRBJ1-2|TRBV6-4|NA
CASRNRDGYTF
TGTGCCAGCAGAAACAGGGATGGCTACACCTTC